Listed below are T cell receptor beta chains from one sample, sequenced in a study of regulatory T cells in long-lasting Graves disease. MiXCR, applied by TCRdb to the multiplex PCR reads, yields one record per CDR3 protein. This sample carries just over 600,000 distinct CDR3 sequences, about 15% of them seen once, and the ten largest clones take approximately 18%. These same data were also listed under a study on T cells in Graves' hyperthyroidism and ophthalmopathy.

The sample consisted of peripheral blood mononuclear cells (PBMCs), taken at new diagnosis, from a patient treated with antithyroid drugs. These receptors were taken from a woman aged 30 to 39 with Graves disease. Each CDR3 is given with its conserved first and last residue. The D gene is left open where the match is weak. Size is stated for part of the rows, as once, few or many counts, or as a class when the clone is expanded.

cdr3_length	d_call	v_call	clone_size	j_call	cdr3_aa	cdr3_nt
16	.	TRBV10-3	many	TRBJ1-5	CAISESKGSDGQPQHF	TGTGCCATCAGTGAGTCGAAGGGAAGTGACGGTCAGCCCCAGCATTTT
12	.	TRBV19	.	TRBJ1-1	CASTPRGLGAFF	TGTGCCAGTACTCCGAGGGGACTAGGGGCTTTCTTT
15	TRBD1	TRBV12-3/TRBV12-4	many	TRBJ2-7	CASSRGTGTSYEQYF	TGTGCCAGCAGTAGAGGGACAGGGACATCCTACGAGCAGTACTTC
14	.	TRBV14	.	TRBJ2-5	CASSQGQPGETQYF	TGTGCCAGCAGCCAAGGCCAACCAGGAGAGACCCAGTACTTC
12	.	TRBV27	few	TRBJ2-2	CASSLYVGELFF	TGTGCCAGCAGTTTATATGTCGGGGAGCTGTTTTTT
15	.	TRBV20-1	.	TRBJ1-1	CSARDRRTANTEAFF	TGCAGTGCTAGAGATCGAAGGACAGCCAACACTGAAGCTTTCTTT
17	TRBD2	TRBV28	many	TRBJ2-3	CASSSPSLAGVADTQYF	TGTGCCAGCAGTTCCCCCTCACTAGCGGGAGTCGCAGATACGCAGTATTTT
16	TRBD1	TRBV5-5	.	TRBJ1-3	CASSWGQGPSGNTMYF	TGTGCCAGCAGCTGGGGACAGGGGCCCTCTGGAAACACCATGTATTTT
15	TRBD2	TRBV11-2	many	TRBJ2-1	CASSLPGLAGREQFF	TGTGCCAGCAGCTTACCCGGACTAGCGGGCCGAGAGCAGTTCTTC
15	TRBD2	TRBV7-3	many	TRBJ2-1	CASRPRTSGTREQFF	TGTGCCAGCAGGCCACGGACTAGCGGGACCAGGGAGCAGTTCTTC
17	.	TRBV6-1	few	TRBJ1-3	CASTYAGALISGNTIYF	TGTGCCAGCACCTACGCCGGGGCCCTGATCTCTGGAAACACCATATATTTT
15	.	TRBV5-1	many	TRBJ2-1	CASSLASVLYNEQFF	TGCGCCAGCAGCTTAGCTAGCGTCCTGTACAATGAGCAGTTCTTC
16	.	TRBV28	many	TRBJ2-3	CASSSQGGWSTDTQYF	TGTGCCAGCAGTTCCCAGGGGGGGTGGAGCACAGATACGCAGTATTTT
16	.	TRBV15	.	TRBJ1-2	CATSRTIRESGPGYTF	TGTGCCACCAGCAGAACCATACGGGAGTCAGGGCCTGGCTACACCTTC
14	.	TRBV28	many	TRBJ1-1	CASSSPTTVGRAFF	TGTGCCAGCAGTTCCCCTACGACTGTAGGTAGGGCTTTCTTT
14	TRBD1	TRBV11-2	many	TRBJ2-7	CASSTGQGRHEQYF	TGTGCCAGCAGCACGGGACAGGGCAGGCACGAGCAGTACTTC
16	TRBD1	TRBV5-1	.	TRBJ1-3	CASSLPGQGVGNTIYF	TGCGCCAGCAGCTTACCGGGACAGGGAGTTGGAAACACCATATATTTT
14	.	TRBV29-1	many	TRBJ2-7	CSASGRESSYEQYF	TGCAGCGCCTCGGGCAGAGAAAGCTCCTACGAGCAGTACTTC
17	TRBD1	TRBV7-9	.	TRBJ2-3	CASSSPQGQGWEDTQYF	TGTGCCAGCAGCTCGCCCCAGGGACAGGGATGGGAAGATACGCAGTATTTT
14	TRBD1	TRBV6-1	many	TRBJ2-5	CASRVTGGQETQYF	TGTGCCAGCAGAGTAACAGGGGGGCAAGAGACCCAGTACTTC
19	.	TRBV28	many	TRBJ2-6	CASSLRPGYFSSGANVLTF	TGTGCCAGCAGTTTACGTCCAGGGTACTTCTCTTCTGGGGCCAACGTCCTGACTTTC
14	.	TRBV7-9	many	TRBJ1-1	CASSPSSLRPEAFF	TGTGCCAGCAGCCCTTCGAGTCTGAGACCTGAAGCTTTCTTT
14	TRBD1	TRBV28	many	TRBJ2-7	CASSLGQAGYEQYF	TGTGCCAGCAGCCTGGGACAGGCTGGCTACGAGCAGTACTTC
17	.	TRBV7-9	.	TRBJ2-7	CASSLGRRTGGAYEQYF	TGTGCCAGCAGCTTAGGACGCCGAACAGGCGGGGCCTACGAGCAGTACTTC
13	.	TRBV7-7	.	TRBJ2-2	CASSITVTRELFF	TGTGCTAGCAGTATTACAGTCACCAGGGAGCTGTTTTTT
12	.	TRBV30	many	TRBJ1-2	CAWSGWDYGYTF	TGTGCCTGGAGTGGTTGGGACTATGGCTACACCTTC
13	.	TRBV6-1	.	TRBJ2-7	CASRRLPQYEQYF	TGTGCCAGCAGAAGACTGCCCCAGTACGAGCAGTACTTC
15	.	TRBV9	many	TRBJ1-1	CASSTGALGDTEAFF	TGTGCCAGCAGCACCGGGGCCCTAGGGGACACTGAAGCTTTCTTT
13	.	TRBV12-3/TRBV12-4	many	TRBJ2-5	CASSSLVIETQYF	TGTGCCAGCAGTTCACTAGTTATTGAGACCCAGTACTTC
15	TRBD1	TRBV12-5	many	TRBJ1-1	CASAQTRGMNTEAFF	TGTGCTAGTGCTCAAACCAGGGGGATGAACACTGAAGCTTTCTTT
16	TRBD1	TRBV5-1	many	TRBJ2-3	CASSFTDRLSTDTQYF	TGCGCCAGCAGCTTTACGGACAGGCTTAGCACAGATACGCAGTATTTT
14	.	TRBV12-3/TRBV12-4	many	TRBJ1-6	CASSLWVPNSPLHF	TGTGCCAGCAGTTTATGGGTGCCCAATTCACCCCTCCACTTT
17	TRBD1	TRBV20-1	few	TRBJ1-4	CSAKMTGKRAINEKLFF	TGCAGTGCCAAAATGACAGGGAAACGGGCTATAAATGAAAAACTGTTTTTT
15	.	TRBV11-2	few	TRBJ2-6	CASSWMSSGANVLTF	TGTGCCAGCAGCTGGATGAGCTCTGGGGCCAACGTCCTGACTTTC
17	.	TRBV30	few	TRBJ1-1	CAWSPTRKGLGNTEAFF	TGTGCCTGGAGTCCAACTCGGAAGGGGCTAGGGAACACTGAAGCTTTCTTT
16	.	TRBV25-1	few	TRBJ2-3	CASSEYRTGWTDTQYF	TGTGCCAGCAGTGAATATAGAACAGGTTGGACAGATACGCAGTATTTT
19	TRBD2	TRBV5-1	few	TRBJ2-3	CASSLEETSGRLSTDTQYF	TGCGCCAGCAGCTTGGAGGAGACTAGCGGGAGGCTTAGTACAGATACGCAGTATTTT
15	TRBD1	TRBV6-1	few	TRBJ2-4	CASSMTGKAKNIQYF	TGTGCCAGCAGTATGACAGGGAAAGCCAAAAACATTCAGTACTTC
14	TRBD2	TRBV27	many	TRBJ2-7	CASTMGEGLYEQYF	TGTGCCAGCACGATGGGGGAGGGACTCTACGAGCAGTACTTC
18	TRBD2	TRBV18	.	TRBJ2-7	CASSPYPGLAGGSYEQYF	TGTGCCAGCTCACCCTACCCGGGACTAGCGGGAGGGTCCTACGAGCAGTACTTC
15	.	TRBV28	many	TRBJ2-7	CASSFRWGQSYEQYF	TGTGCCAGCAGTTTCAGGTGGGGCCAATCCTACGAGCAGTACTTC
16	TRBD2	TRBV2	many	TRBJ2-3	CASSAQAGIGTDTQYF	TGTGCCAGCAGTGCCCAAGCGGGAATTGGCACAGATACGCAGTATTTT
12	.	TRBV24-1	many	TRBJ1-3	CATSAPRIEGRF	TGTGCCACCAGTGCCCCCCGGATAGAAGGACGATTT
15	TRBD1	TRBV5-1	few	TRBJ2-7	CASSLGWTGDHEQYF	TGCGCCAGCAGCTTGGGATGGACAGGGGACCACGAGCAGTACTTC
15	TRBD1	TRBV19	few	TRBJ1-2	CASSISQQGSYGYTF	TGTGCCAGTAGTATTTCGCAACAGGGGTCCTATGGCTACACCTTC
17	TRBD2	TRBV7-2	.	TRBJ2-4	CASSFLLAGLAKNIQYF	TGTGCCAGCAGCTTCCTACTAGCGGGGCTAGCCAAAAACATTCAGTACTTC
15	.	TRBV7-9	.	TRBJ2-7	CASSLGAVVSYEQYF	TGTGCCAGCAGCTTAGGGGCAGTTGTCTCCTACGAGCAGTACTTC
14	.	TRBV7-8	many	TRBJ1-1	CASSPQQGRTEAFF	TGTGCCAGCAGCCCTCAGCAGGGGCGGACTGAAGCTTTCTTT
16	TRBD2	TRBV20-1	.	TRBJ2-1	CSARLRTSGGYNEQFF	TGCAGTGCTAGACTCCGGACTAGCGGGGGTTACAATGAGCAGTTCTTC
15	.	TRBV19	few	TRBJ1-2	CASSILAEANYGYTF	TGTGCCAGTAGTATTTTGGCGGAAGCTAACTATGGCTACACCTTC
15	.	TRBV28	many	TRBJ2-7	CASSFVLDREGEQYF	TGTGCCAGCAGTTTTGTATTGGACAGGGAGGGCGAGCAGTACTTC
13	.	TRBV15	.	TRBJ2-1	CATSRDYGSEQFF	TGTGCCACCAGCAGAGACTACGGGAGTGAGCAGTTCTTC
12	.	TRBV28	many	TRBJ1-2	CASSPRQYGYTF	TGTGCCAGCAGCCCGAGACAATATGGCTACACCTTC
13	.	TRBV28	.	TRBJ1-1	CASSLPVGTEAFF	TGTGCCAGCAGTTTACCGGTTGGCACTGAAGCTTTCTTT
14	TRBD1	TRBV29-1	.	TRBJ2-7	CSVASTGSSYEQYF	TGCAGCGTCGCCTCGACAGGGAGCTCCTACGAGCAGTACTTC
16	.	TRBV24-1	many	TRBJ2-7	CATSDSRISLSYEQYF	TGTGCCACCAGCGACTCACGGATCTCGCTTTCCTACGAGCAGTACTTC
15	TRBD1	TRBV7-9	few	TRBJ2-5	CASSLIGQGLETQYF	TGTGCCAGCAGCTTAATTGGACAGGGGTTGGAGACCCAGTACTTC
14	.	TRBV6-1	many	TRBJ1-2	CASSDSDPNYGYTF	TGTGCCAGCAGTGACAGCGATCCTAACTATGGCTACACCTTC